This T cell receptor (beta chain) emerged from a study of shared clonotypes between healthy human individuals. In the original processing: Junction-only immunoSEQ data arrived without quality scores, meaning filtering differed. The table came from immunoSEQ multiplex PCR; TCRdb's copy has only in-frame clones and leaves some out. D and trimming were read from the DNA, whereas the V and J calls and clone size are those reported in that table. The sample contains approximately 500,000 clones, around 79% of which appear only once. Free of recent acute infections or vaccinations, the donors were healthy HIV-negative adults. Unsorted samples used 85 million to 90 million PBMCs for genomic DNA. CDR1 is MGHRA, CDR2 YSYEKL, per germline. CDR3 length: 17 residues. The V end lost 2 bases, the J end lost 4 bases, and 18 bases lay between the germline ends.

The sample consisted of PBMCs. This receptor was taken from a woman aged 40-49 years in good health. Some clones in this sample may be carry-over from other donors' samples. V usage is TRBV4-1 and J usage is TRBJ1-5; possible D gene TRBD1, 6 bases. The CDR3 region has the DNA TGCGCCAGCAGCCAACACCAAGGCCGGGACAAAAATCAGCCCCAGCATTTT. Translating it yields CASSQHQGRDKNQPQHF.